This T cell receptor (beta chain) was identified during a study of cytomegalovirus exposure and HLA in healthy donors. This clone was seen only once. Its antigen remains unknown. Germline V gene data show CDR1 as KGHSH and CDR2 as LQKENI. CDR3 length: 13 residues. Deletions cut 8 bases from V and 0 bases from J, with 8 bases between. General study points: An Asian-associated ancestry cluster reportedly showed fewer N-insertions than the roughly 670-donor mean in a later analysis.

The PCR made use of 60 Vbeta and 13 Jbeta primers. Libraries were prepared by immunoSEQ multiplex PCR; TCRdb keeps only in-frame clonotypes and omits some of them. The sample has about 260,000 clones, about four fifths seen once. The chain carries TRBV18 and TRBJ2-1; D call uncertain. The origin of this receptor is a woman aged 40 to 55 in good health and CMV-seropositive. Material: PBMCs. CDR3 sequence reads: CASVNPSYNEQFF. The CDR3 DNA sequence: TGTGCCAGCGTAAATCCCTCCTACAATGAGCAGTTCTTC.